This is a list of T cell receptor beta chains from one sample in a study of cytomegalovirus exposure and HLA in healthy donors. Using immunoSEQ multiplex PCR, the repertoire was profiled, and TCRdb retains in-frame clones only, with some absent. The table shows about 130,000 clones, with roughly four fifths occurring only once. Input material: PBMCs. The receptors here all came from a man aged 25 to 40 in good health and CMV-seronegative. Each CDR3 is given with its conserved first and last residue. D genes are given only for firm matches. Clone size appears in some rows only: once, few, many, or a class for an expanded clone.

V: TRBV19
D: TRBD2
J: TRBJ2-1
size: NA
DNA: TGTGCCAGTAGTAGTCCCGGGACTACGCGGTGGGGTGAGCAGTTCTTC
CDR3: CASSSPGTTRWGEQFF

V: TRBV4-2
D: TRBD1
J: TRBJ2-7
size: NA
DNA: TGTGCCAGCAGCCAAGATTCCCCCCGACAGGGATCCTACGAGCAGTACTTC
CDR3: CASSQDSPRQGSYEQYF

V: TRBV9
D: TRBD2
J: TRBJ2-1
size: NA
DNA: TGTGCCAGCAGCGTCTTCCCGGGACTAGGATACAATGAGCAGTTCTTC
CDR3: CASSVFPGLGYNEQFF

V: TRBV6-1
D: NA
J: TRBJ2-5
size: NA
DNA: TGTGCCAGCAGCCCCGATGAAGAGGGAGAGACCCAGTACTTC
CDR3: CASSPDEEGETQYF

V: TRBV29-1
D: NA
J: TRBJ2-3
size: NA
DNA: TGCAGCGTTCCGGGGAGTGGTACAGATACGCAGTATTTT
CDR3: CSVPGSGTDTQYF

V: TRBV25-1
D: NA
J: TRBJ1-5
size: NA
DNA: TGTGCCAGCAGTGACAGTTATAGCAATCAGCCCCAGCATTTT
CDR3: CASSDSYSNQPQHF

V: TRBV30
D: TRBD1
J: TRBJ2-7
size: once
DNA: TGTGCCTGGAGTGAAGGGACAGGGTACGAGCAGTACTTC
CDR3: CAWSEGTGYEQYF

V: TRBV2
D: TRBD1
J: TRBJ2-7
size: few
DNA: TGTGCCAGCAGTGGACAGGGCTACGAGCAGTACTTC
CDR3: CASSGQGYEQYF

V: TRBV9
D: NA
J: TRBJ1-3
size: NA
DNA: TGTGCCAGCAGCGGCGAGCCTCTCTCTGGAAACACCATATATTTT
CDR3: CASSGEPLSGNTIYF

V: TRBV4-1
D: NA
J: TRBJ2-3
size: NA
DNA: TGCGCCAGCAGCCAACGGCAGGAGGCCCCAGATACGCAGTATTTT
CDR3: CASSQRQEAPDTQYF

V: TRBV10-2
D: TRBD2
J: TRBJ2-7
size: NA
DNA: TGCGCCAGCAGTGAGTCGCTAGCGGGAGGCTCCTACGAGCAGTACTTC
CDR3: CASSESLAGGSYEQYF

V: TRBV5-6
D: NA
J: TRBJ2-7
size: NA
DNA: TGTGCCAGCAGTTTGGGAAGGGGTCGGTGGGAGCAGTACTTC
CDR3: CASSLGRGRWEQYF

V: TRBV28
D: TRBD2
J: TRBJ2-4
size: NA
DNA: TGTGCCAGCTCCCGGGAGGTACAAAACATTCAGTACTTC
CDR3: CASSREVQNIQYF

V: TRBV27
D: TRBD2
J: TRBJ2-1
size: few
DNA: TGTGCCAGCAGATTAGCGGGTAATGAGCAGTTCTTC
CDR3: CASRLAGNEQFF

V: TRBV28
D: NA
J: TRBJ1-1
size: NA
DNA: TGTGCCAGCACCTTCCGCTTAGGGGGGGACACTGAAGCTTTCTTT
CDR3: CASTFRLGGDTEAFF

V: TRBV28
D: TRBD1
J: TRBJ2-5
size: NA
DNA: TGTGCCAGCAGTTTAAGGGGGACAGGGGCGTTGAAAGAGACCCAGTACTTC
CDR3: CASSLRGTGALKETQYF

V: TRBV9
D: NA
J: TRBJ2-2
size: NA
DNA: TGTGCCAGCAGCGTTTTTGGCCTTGAGAACACCGGGGAGCTGTTTTTT
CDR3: CASSVFGLENTGELFF

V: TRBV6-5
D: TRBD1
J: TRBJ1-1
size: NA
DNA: TGTGCCAGCAGTTACGGGACAGGGGTCATGGACACTGAAGCTTTCTTT
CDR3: CASSYGTGVMDTEAFF

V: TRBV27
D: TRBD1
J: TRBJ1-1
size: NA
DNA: TGTGCCAGCAGTGCAATAGACAGGGATTGGAACACTGAAGCTTTCTTT
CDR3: CASSAIDRDWNTEAFF

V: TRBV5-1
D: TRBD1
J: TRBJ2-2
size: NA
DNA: TGCGCCAGCAGCTTGGGCGGACAGGGGACCGGGGAGCTGTTTTTT
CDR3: CASSLGGQGTGELFF

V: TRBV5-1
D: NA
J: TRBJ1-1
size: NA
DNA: TGCGCCAGCAGCCATGAACCGGGGGTCGCTGAAGCTTTCTTT
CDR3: CASSHEPGVAEAFF

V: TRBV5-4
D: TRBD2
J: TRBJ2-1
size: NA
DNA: TGTGCCAGCAGCTACGGACTAGACTATGAGCAGTTCTTC
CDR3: CASSYGLDYEQFF

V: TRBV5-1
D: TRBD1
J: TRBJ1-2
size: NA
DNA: TGCGCCAGCAGCTTGGGGGACAGGGGAGATGGCTACACCTTC
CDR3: CASSLGDRGDGYTF

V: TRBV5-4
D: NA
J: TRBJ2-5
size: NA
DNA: TGTGCCAGCAGCTCTGTATTGGGAGTCCAAGAGACCCAGTACTTC
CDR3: CASSSVLGVQETQYF

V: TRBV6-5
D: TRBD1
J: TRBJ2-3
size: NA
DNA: TGTGCCAGCAGTAACAGGGGGGTCGCGACAGATACGCAGTATTTT
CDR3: CASSNRGVATDTQYF

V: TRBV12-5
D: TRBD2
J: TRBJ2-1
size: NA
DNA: TGTGCTAATGGTTTGCGACTAGCGGGATCCTACAATGAGCAGTTCTTC
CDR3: CANGLRLAGSYNEQFF

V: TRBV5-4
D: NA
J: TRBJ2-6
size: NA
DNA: TGTGCCAGCAGCTTTTCGTCTGGGGCCAACGTCCTGACTTTC
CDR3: CASSFSSGANVLTF

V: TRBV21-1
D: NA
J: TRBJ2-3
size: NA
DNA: TGTGCCAGCAGCAAAGTCGGCTCGGCGGGAAGGATCACGGGCACAGATACGCAGTATTTT
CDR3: CASSKVGSAGRITGTDTQYF

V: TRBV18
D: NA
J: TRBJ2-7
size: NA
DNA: TGTGCCAGCTCAACCGGGACTTTCTACGAGCAGTACTTC
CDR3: CASSTGTFYEQYF

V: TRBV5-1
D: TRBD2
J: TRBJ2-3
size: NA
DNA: TGCGCCAGCAGCCCAGGACTAGCGGGAGGTACAGATACGCAGTATTTT
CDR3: CASSPGLAGGTDTQYF

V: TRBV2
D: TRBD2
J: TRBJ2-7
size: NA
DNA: TGTGCCAGCAAGGGACTAGCGGGAGGGAGGGGAGAGCAGTACTTC
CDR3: CASKGLAGGRGEQYF

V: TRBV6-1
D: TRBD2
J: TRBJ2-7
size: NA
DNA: TGTGCCAGCAGTGAAGCTAAGCTGGGACTAGCGGGACTTTCCTACGAGCAGTACTTC
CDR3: CASSEAKLGLAGLSYEQYF

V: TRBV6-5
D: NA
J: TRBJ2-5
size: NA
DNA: TGTGCCAGCAGCTACCTTAGAGGGGGAAACCAAGAGACCCAGTACTTC
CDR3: CASSYLRGGNQETQYF

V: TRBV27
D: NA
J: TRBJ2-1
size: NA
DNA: TGTGCCAGCAGTTTACCGGGAGTCCGTAATGAGCAGTTCTTC
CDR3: CASSLPGVRNEQFF

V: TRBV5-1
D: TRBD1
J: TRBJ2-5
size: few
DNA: TGCGCCAGCAGCTTGGCACCAGGGGGTACCGAGACCCAGTACTTC
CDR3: CASSLAPGGTETQYF

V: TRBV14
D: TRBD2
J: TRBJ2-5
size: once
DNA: TGTGCCAGCAGTCAGACTAGCGGGAGCCAAGAGACCCAGTACTTC
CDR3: CASSQTSGSQETQYF

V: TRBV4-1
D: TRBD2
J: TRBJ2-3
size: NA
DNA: TGCGCCAGCAGCCAAGCAGGCTTTAGCGGGACCTTTAGTGATACGCAGTATTTT
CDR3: CASSQAGFSGTFSDTQYF

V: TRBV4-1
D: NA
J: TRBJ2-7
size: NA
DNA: TGCGCCAGCAGGCCCGATCTAATGCGCGACGAGCAGTACTTC
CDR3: CASRPDLMRDEQYF

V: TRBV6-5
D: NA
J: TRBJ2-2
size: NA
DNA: TGTGCCAGCAGTTACTCGCGGGACACCGGGGAGCTGTTTTTT
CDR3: CASSYSRDTGELFF

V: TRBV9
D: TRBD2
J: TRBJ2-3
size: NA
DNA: TGTGCCAGCAGCAGGATAGCGGGAGTGAATTCAGATACGCAGTATTTT
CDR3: CASSRIAGVNSDTQYF

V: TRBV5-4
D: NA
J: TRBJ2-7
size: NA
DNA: TGTGCCAGCAGCTGGAGGGGGGACAGAACCTACGAGCAGTACTTC
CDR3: CASSWRGDRTYEQYF

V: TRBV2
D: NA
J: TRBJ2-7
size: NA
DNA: TGTGCCAGCAGTGAAGCGACAGGTTCACCTTCCTACGAGCAGTACTTC
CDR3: CASSEATGSPSYEQYF

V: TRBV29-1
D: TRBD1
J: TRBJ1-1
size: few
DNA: TGCAGCGGGGCGGGACAGGTGAACACTGAAGCTTTCTTT
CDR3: CSGAGQVNTEAFF

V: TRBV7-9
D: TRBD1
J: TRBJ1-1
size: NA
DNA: TGTGCCAGCAGCTTAGTACAGGGGGACACTGAAGCTTTCTTT
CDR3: CASSLVQGDTEAFF

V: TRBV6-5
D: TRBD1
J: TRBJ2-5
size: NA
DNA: TGTGCCAGCAGTTACTCGGGAGGGACAGGGGGGGAGACCCAGTACTTC
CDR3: CASSYSGGTGGETQYF

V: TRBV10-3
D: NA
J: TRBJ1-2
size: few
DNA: TGTGCCAGCGGGGGGGGGATCTATGGCTACACCTTC
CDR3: CASGGGIYGYTF

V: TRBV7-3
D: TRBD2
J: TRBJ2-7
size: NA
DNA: TGTGCCAGCAGCTTAACTAGCGGGGTGTCCTACGAGCAGTACTTC
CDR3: CASSLTSGVSYEQYF

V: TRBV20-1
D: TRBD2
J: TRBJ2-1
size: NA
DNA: TGCAGTCCGTGGACTAGCGGGGGACAGTTCTTC
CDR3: CSPWTSGGQFF

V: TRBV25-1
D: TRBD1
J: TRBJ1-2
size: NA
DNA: TGTGCCAGCTCGAAGACAGGGGGCGGCTATGGCTACACCTTC
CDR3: CASSKTGGGYGYTF

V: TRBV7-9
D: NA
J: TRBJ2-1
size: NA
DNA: TGTGCCAGCAGCTTAGCGCAATCGGGCAATGAGCAGTTCTTC
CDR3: CASSLAQSGNEQFF

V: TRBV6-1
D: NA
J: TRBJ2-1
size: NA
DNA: TGTGCCAGTACGTATAGGGGAAATGAGCAGTTCTTC
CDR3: CASTYRGNEQFF

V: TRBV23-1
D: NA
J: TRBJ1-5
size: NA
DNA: TGCGCCAGCAGTTCTCGGACAGGCAATCAGCCCCAGCATTTT
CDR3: CASSSRTGNQPQHF

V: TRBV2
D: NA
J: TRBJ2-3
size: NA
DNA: TGTGCCAGCAGTGAAGGACTAGGGTGGGATACGCAGTATTTT
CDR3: CASSEGLGWDTQYF

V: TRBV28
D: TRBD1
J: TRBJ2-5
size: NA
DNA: TGTGCCAGCAGCGGGACAGGGACCATTGTGACCCAGTACTTC
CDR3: CASSGTGTIVTQYF